These 13 T cell receptor beta chains were sequenced from one sample in a study of control samples from healthy donors and cancer patients. TCRdb's copy holds only in-frame clones and misses some; the assay was immunoSEQ multiplex PCR. The table lists 130,000 to 150,000 clones, 85% to 95% of them singletons, with approximately 14% in the top ten. The sequenced sample was PBMCs. These receptors were obtained from a man in his 60s with colorectal cancer.

This chain connects TRBV6-5 to TRBJ2-7, with a tentative D call TRBD2 (5 bases). The CDR3 loop spans 14 amino acids. Germline V gene lookup returns CDR1 MNHEY and CDR2 SVGAGI. Trimming removed 7 bases from V and 5 bases from J, with 18 bases in between. The CDR3 spells CASTSPGSLDEQYF. The CDR3 DNA is TGTGCCAGCACCTCACCGGGATCCCTGGACGAGCAGTACTTC.

The rearrangement links TRBV19 to TRBJ1-1, with D uncertain. In germline, CDR1 is LNHDA, CDR2 SQIVND (reference sequence). Trimming removed 5 bases at V and 1 base at J, with 11 bases between. CDR3 length: 14 residues. Here the CDR3 reads CASSPRASNTEAFF. CDR3 nucleotide sequence: TGTGCCAGTAGTCCCCGGGCCTCGAACACTGAAGCTTTCTTT.

The rearrangement uses TRBV5-8 and TRBJ1-5, with 11 bases aligning to TRBD1. The V gene end was trimmed by 3 bases and the J gene end by 2 bases; junction bases not matched to a gene: 7. Germline CDR1 is SGHTS and CDR2 is YDEGEE. The CDR3 has 17 amino acids. The CDR3, as DNA: TGTGCCAGCAGCTCGGGACAGGGGGAGGGAGGCAATCAGCCCCAGCATTTT. This encodes CASSSGQGEGGNQPQHF.

This chain links TRBV2 with TRBJ1-2; tentative D call: TRBD1 (6 bases). V lost 2 bases and J 5 bases, leaving 15 bases between the germline ends. Germline CDR1 reads SNHLY; CDR2 reads FYNNEI. The CDR3 consists of 15 residues. CDR3 bases: TGTGCCAGCAGTGAACCGGCAGGGGCTGGGTATGGCTACACCTTC. Translated, it gives CASSEPAGAGYGYTF. Using reference TRBV2 and TRBJ1-2 for the parts outside the CDR3, the full variable domain is EPEVTQTPSHQVTQMGQEVILRCVPISNHLYFYWYRQILGQKVEFLVSFYNNEISEKSEIFDDQFSVERPDGSNFTLKIRSTKLEDSAMYFCASSEPAGAGYGYTFGSGTRLTVV.

V usage is TRBV2 and J usage is TRBJ1-1, with D unresolved. Trimming stripped 2 bases from V and 7 bases from J, with 8 bases between. The CDR3 is made up of 12 amino acids. In germline, CDR1 is SNHLY, CDR2 FYNNEI. The CDR3 nucleotides are TGTGCCAGCAGTGAAAGGGCGGATGAAGCTTTCTTT. Translated: CASSERADEAFF.

The chain couples TRBV6-1 to TRBJ2-4, with D perhaps assigned TRBD1 or TRBD2 (5 bases each). Germline V gene sequence: CDR1 MNHNS, CDR2 SASEGT. CDR3 length equals 14 residues. Trimming pared 2 bases from V and 7 bases from J, leaving 12 bases between. The CDR3 region is CASSELWGKNIQYF. CDR3 in DNA: TGTGCCAGCAGTGAACTGTGGGGGAAGAACATTCAGTACTTC.

The J gene is TRBJ1-4, the V gene TRBV19; the D gene is possibly TRBD1 (6 bases). CDR3 length: 15 residues. V was clipped by 6 bases and J by 7 bases, with 18 bases between them. Germline CDR1 and CDR2: LNHDA and SQIVND (reference sequence). Written as DNA, the CDR3 is TGTGCCAGTAGCCTACGGCCAGGGGCCCCTGAAAAACTGTTTTTT. It yields the protein CASSLRPGAPEKLFF.

CDR3 bases: TGTGCCAGCAGTTCCGACGACACCCGGGAGGAGACCCAGTACTTC. Translation: CASSSDDTREETQYF. This chain uses TRBV27 with TRBJ2-5, with D possibly TRBD2 on 6 matching bases. V lost 4 bases and J lost 5, with 17 bases in between. The CDR3 has 15 residues. Germline V CDR1 and CDR2: MNHEY, SMNVEV (reference sequence).

The chain is built from TRBV18 and TRBJ1-2; 7 bases are a match to TRBD1. Germline values: CDR1 KGHSH, CDR2 LQKENI. V lost 1 base, J lost 4 bases, and 9 bases stayed unmatched. This CDR3 is built from 16 residues. CDR3 DNA: TGTGCCAGCTCACCACGCACAGGGGCGTTGGGCTATGGCTACACCTTC. Protein product: CASSPRTGALGYGYTF. Combining the CDR3 with reference TRBV18 and TRBJ1-2 gives the whole variable domain NAGVMQNPRHLVRRRGQEARLRCSPMKGHSHVYWYRQLPEEGLKFMVYLQKENIIDESGMPKERFSAEFPKEGPSILRIQQVVRGDSAAYFCASSPRTGALGYGYTFGSGTRLTVV.

V and J are TRBV15 and TRBJ1-1; D call uncertain. Trimming took off 0 bases at V and 10 bases at J, with 12 bases between the two ends. CDR3 size: 13 residues. In germline, CDR1 is LNHNV, CDR2 YYDKDF (reference sequence). CDR3 coding DNA: TGTGCCACCAGCAGAGATCTCTTATACTCAGCTTTCTTT. Protein: CATSRDLLYSAFF.

The V gene is TRBV28, the J gene TRBJ1-4, with TRBD1 as a possible D gene (6 bases). Germline CDR1 reads MDHEN; CDR2 reads SYDVKM. Trimming took off 5 bases at V and 0 bases at J, with 10 bases between the two ends. The CDR3 runs 15 residues. DNA for the CDR3: TGTGCCAGCAGTGGGGACATTTCAACTAATGAAAAACTGTTTTTT. Protein product: CASSGDISTNEKLFF.

The chain uses TRBV5-1 and TRBJ2-5; D is unresolved. This CDR3 is 15 amino acids long. The V end lost 0 bases, the J end lost 1 base, and 10 bases lay between the germline ends. Germline lookup yields CDR1 SGHRS and CDR2 YFSETQ. The CDR3 DNA reads TGCGCCAGCAGCTTGGCCAGCGCTTCCCAAGAGACCCAGTACTTC. Residues: CASSLASASQETQYF.

The genes are TRBV18 and TRBJ2-5; 9 bases match TRBD1. V was clipped by 2 bases and J by 5 bases; unmatched bases: 3. This CDR3 comprises 14 residues. CDR1 KGHSH and CDR2 LQKENI come from the germline V gene. CDR3 residues: CASSPGTGSETQYF. CDR3 coding DNA: TGTGCCAGCTCACCAGGGACAGGGTCTGAGACCCAGTACTTC.